These T cell receptor beta chains were read from a single sample in a study of blood T cell repertoires in COVID-19. TCRdb's table, derived via immunoSEQ multiplex PCR, lists solely in-frame clones and lacks some. The sample holds roughly 400,000 clones, approximately 90% seen once. Sequenced: PBMCs or T cells enriched from blood (not recorded which). These receptors originate from a woman aged 40 to 55 who had been exposed to COVID-19. Both conserved end residues are trimmed from each CDR3. Only part of the rows carry a size: once, few, many, or a class if the clone is expanded.

length: 13; J: TRBJ2-3; V: TRBV7-2; size: .; CDR3: ASSPSTSGGPSQY
length: 12; J: TRBJ2-7; V: TRBV18; size: .; CDR3: ASSPQQGSYEQY
length: 17; J: TRBJ2-1; V: TRBV7-2; size: .; CDR3: ASSLVSRASGSRGHEQF
length: 12; J: TRBJ2-2; V: TRBV6-5; size: .; CDR3: AGRAGVGTGELF
length: 12; J: TRBJ2-7; V: TRBV3-1/TRBV3-2; size: .; CDR3: ASRGGGGVNEQY
length: 14; J: TRBJ2-3; V: TRBV29-1; size: .; CDR3: SVVYRRRELSDTQY
length: 12; J: TRBJ1-1; V: TRBV7-9; size: .; CDR3: ASSSTVMNTEAF
length: 13; J: TRBJ2-2; V: TRBV7-2; size: .; CDR3: ASHRWGQNTGELF
length: 14; J: TRBJ2-6; V: TRBV27; size: few; CDR3: ASSSAGGTGANVLT
length: 13; J: TRBJ1-5; V: TRBV19; size: .; CDR3: ASNQGGQGYQPQH
length: 14; J: TRBJ1-3; V: TRBV30; size: .; CDR3: AWRGVGGANGNTIY
length: 13; J: TRBJ2-1; V: TRBV7-3; size: .; CDR3: ASSPSSGGPNEQF
length: 12; J: TRBJ1-2; V: TRBV30; size: .; CDR3: AWSVGQGNYGYT
length: 13; J: TRBJ2-7; V: TRBV10-3; size: .; CDR3: AIRPGTGSSYEQY
length: 13; J: TRBJ2-7; V: TRBV15; size: .; CDR3: ATSRVKGVAYEQY
length: 14; J: TRBJ2-2; V: TRBV10-1; size: .; CDR3: ASSRGQIPITGELF
length: 12; J: TRBJ1-1; V: TRBV19; size: .; CDR3: AVGTGEPNTEAF
length: 16; J: TRBJ2-1; V: TRBV7-8; size: .; CDR3: ASSSLGLAGGSYNEQF
length: 12; J: TRBJ2-7; V: TRBV6-5; size: .; CDR3: ASRWGTGGYEQY
length: 14; J: TRBJ2-5; V: TRBV7-9; size: .; CDR3: ASSFLTSGSLKTQY
length: 12; J: TRBJ2-3; V: TRBV7-6; size: .; CDR3: ASSSGLSTDTQY
length: 15; J: TRBJ2-1; V: TRBV3-1/TRBV3-2; size: .; CDR3: ASSQEMLAGGRFVQF
length: 12; J: TRBJ2-7; V: TRBV6-1; size: .; CDR3: ASSDGWSSYEQY
length: 12; J: TRBJ2-7; V: TRBV14; size: .; CDR3: ASSLRDRLYEQY
length: 14; J: TRBJ2-5; V: TRBV5-5; size: .; CDR3: ASSLGARGPEETQY
length: 13; J: TRBJ2-5; V: TRBV2; size: .; CDR3: ASSGTRGGRETQY
length: 10; J: TRBJ1-2; V: TRBV19; size: .; CDR3: ASSNENYGYT
length: 13; J: TRBJ2-7; V: TRBV27; size: .; CDR3: ASSLSRLLPYEQY
length: 10; J: TRBJ1-2; V: TRBV30; size: .; CDR3: AWSAGQYGYT
length: 12; J: TRBJ1-5; V: TRBV5-8; size: .; CDR3: ASSLGHPNQPQH